One sample yielded the 12 T cell receptor beta chains listed below, sequenced in a study of blood T cell repertoires in COVID-19. Here immunoSEQ multiplex PCR was the method, and the copy in TCRdb shows in-frame clones only, minus some. The sample carries 150,000 to 200,000 clones, approximately 86% recorded once. The sequencing sample was made of peripheral blood. These receptor sequences come from a woman older than 75 in a cohort sampled during active or convalescent COVID-19.

V and J are TRBV18 and TRBJ1-2; D gene unclear. The CDR3 consists of 14 residues. Trimming stripped 6 bases from V and 8 bases from J, with 19 bases between. Germline CDR1 and CDR2: KGHSH and LQKENI. The CDR3, as DNA: TGTGCCAGCTCCCCAAGGAGGGATTGGCAGGGCTACACCTTC. Translated: CASSPRRDWQGYTF. Variable domain in full (rest from reference TRBV18 and TRBJ1-2): NAGVMQNPRHLVRRRGQEARLRCSPMKGHSHVYWYRQLPEEGLKFMVYLQKENIIDESGMPKERFSAEFPKEGPSILRIQQVVRGDSAAYFCASSPRRDWQGYTFGSGTRLTVV.

This rearrangement joins TRBV5-1 to TRBJ2-1; D possibly corresponds to TRBD1 (5 bases). V was trimmed by 0 bases and J by 6 bases, leaving 7 bases between them. The CDR3 runs to 13 residues. Germline V gene lookup returns CDR1 SGHRS and CDR2 YFSETQ. CDR3 protein: CASSLEGANEQFF. DNA of the CDR3: TGCGCCAGCAGCTTGGAAGGGGCCAATGAGCAGTTCTTC.

The chain carries TRBV5-8 and TRBJ2-5; 8 nucleotides match TRBD1. The CDR3 covers 16 residues. Germline V gives CDR1 SGHTS, CDR2 YDEGEE. Losses at the gene ends were 0 bases for V and 0 bases for J; bases not matched to a gene: 4. CDR3 sequence (DNA): TGTGCCAGCAGCTTGGGCCGGACAGGGTACCAAGAGACCCAGTACTTC. It codes for CASSLGRTGYQETQYF.

This clone was counted once. The chain uses TRBV11-3 and TRBJ2-7; possibly TRBD2 for D (6 bases). Trimming cost V 5 bases and J 2 bases, with 13 bases left between them. Germline V lookup: CDR1 SGHNT, CDR2 YENEEA. The CDR3 is 14 amino acids. Written as DNA, the CDR3 is TGTGCCAGCAGCCCACACGGGGGAACCTACGAGCAGTACTTC. Translated, it gives CASSPHGGTYEQYF.

V gene TRBV11-2 combines with J gene TRBJ1-2; TRBD1 matches 7 bases. The CDR3 loop spans 13 amino acids. Germline loops: CDR1 SGHAT, CDR2 FQNNGV. After removal of 5 bases from V and 5 bases from J, the junction contained 5 bases not matched to a gene. The CDR3 nucleotides are TGTGCCAGCAGCCCGGGACAGTTTTATGGCTACACCTTC. Translated: CASSPGQFYGYTF. The variable domain in full, completed from reference TRBV11-2 and TRBJ1-2, reads EAGVAQSPRYKIIEKRQSVAFWCNPISGHATLYWYQQILGQGPKLLIQFQNNGVVDDSQLPKDRFSAERLKGVDSTLKIQPAKLEDSAVYLCASSPGQFYGYTFGSGTRLTVV.

The V call is TRBV10-3, the J call TRBJ1-1; 7 nucleotides agree with TRBD1. The CDR3 runs to 14 residues. Germline CDR1 ENHRY, CDR2 SYGVKD. V gave up 11 bases and J gave up 0 bases; unmatched junction bases: 9. CDR3 residues: CASQTGAMNTEAFF. The CDR3 DNA is TGTGCCTCCCAAACAGGGGCTATGAACACTGAAGCTTTCTTT.

This clone has just one count. The chain is built from TRBV11-3 and TRBJ2-3; 7 nucleotides agree with TRBD2. The CDR3 is 13 amino acids. Losses at the gene ends were 4 bases for V and 9 bases for J; bases not matched to a gene: 7. CDR1 is SGHNT and CDR2 is YENEEA in the germline V gene. CDR3 protein: CASSSSAGFTQYF. CDR3 sequence (DNA): TGTGCCAGCAGCTCGTCAGCGGGGTTCACGCAGTATTTT.

J is TRBJ2-5 and V is TRBV7-2, with 13 bases fitting TRBD2. V was clipped by 5 bases and J by 2 bases; unmatched bases: 2. The CDR3 spans 15 residues. Germline-derived CDR1 and CDR2 are SGHTA and FQGNSA. The CDR3 loop is CASSLGLAGQETQYF. The CDR3 nucleotides read TGTGCCAGCAGCCTGGGACTAGCGGGGCAAGAGACCCAGTACTTC.

J is TRBJ1-3 and V is TRBV19, with D possibly matching TRBD1 (5 bases). Between the trimmed V and J ends, which lost 7 bases and 3 bases, there was a span of 16 bases. This CDR3 has 15 residues. Germline lookup yields CDR1 LNHDA and CDR2 SQIVND (reference sequence). For the CDR3, the DNA is TGTGCCAGTACATCGGGACTACTAAGTGGAAACACCATATATTTT. It is translated as CASTSGLLSGNTIYF.

V is TRBV7-8 and J is TRBJ2-7, with D hard to call. Germline CDR1 SGHVS, CDR2 FQNEAQ. Trimming removed 2 bases from V and 2 bases from J, with 10 bases in between. CDR3 length equals 14 residues. CDR3 DNA: TGTGCCAGCAGCTTACACAGACCCCCCTACGAGCAGTACTTC. Its translation: CASSLHRPPYEQYF.

V gene TRBV6-5 combines with J gene TRBJ2-1; 8 nucleotides match TRBD2. Unmatched junction bases numbered 10, after V lost 2 bases and J lost 10 bases. CDR1 and CDR2 from the germline V gene are MNHEY and SVGAGI. The CDR3 has 15 amino acids. CDR3: CASSYEGGRLQEQFF. CDR3 nucleotides: TGTGCCAGCAGTTACGAAGGCGGGAGGCTGCAGGAGCAGTTCTTC.

The chain links TRBV5-1 to TRBJ2-1; 9 bases match TRBD1. This CDR3 region has 18 residues. Germline V CDR1 and CDR2: SGHRS, YFSETQ. V trimming: 0 bases; J trimming: 12 bases; junction bases outside the gene matches: 19. In DNA form, the CDR3 reads TGCGCCAGCAGCTTGGGGACAGGGGCCCGACTAGTCGACTTGGGGCAGTTCTTC. Translated: CASSLGTGARLVDLGQFF.